This T cell receptor (beta chain) was found in a study of metastatic and nonmetastatic thyroid tumors. Study-level background: Across blood and tumor or nodule tissue, repertoires from malignant and benign thyroid patients were compared with one another. Whole-study results and caveats: Significantly greater TCR beta diversity was reportedly found in malignant thyroid tumors than in benign nodules (in blood and tumor).

No patient received treatment before thyroid surgery. How the authors handled the data: Variation in CDR3 across clinicopathological groups served as the basis for constructing a distant-metastasis classifier in papillary thyroid cancer. TCRdb re-clonotyped the PCR reads through MiXCR. TCRdb's processing, not the study's, gives the V and J calls here. The sample consists of fewer than 35,000 clones, around 16% of them appearing once. This clone was seen a few times. Its antigen is not known. Between the trimmed V and J ends, which lost 5 bases and 11 bases, there was a span of 21 bases. This CDR3 has 14 amino acids. From germline, CDR1 is MDHEN and CDR2 SYDVKM.

The receptor comes from a male donor with papillary thyroid cancer or a benign thyroid nodule (not recorded which). Some clones in this sample may be carry-over from other donors' samples. Input material: blood. This rearrangement joins TRBV28 to TRBJ1-1; D remains ambiguous. The CDR3 sequence is CASSVETTSLRAFF. Written as DNA, the CDR3 is TGTGCCAGCAGTGTGGAGACAACCTCGCTCCGCGCTTTCTTT.